This T cell receptor (beta chain) appears in the sequencing data of a study of metastatic and nonmetastatic thyroid tumors. TCRdb re-called the PCR reads via MiXCR. This sample has roughly 71,000 clones, with roughly 18% found just once. Prior to thyroid surgery, none of the patients had received any treatment. This clone came up a few times. The clonotype comes from a female donor with papillary thyroid cancer or a benign thyroid nodule (not recorded which). Some clones in this sample may be carry-over from other donors' samples. The sample comprised blood.

CDR3 sequence (DNA): TGTGCCAGCAGTTTGTTAGGTTCACCCCTCCACTTT. Encoded protein: CASSLLGSPLHF. This rearrangement joins TRBV28 to TRBJ1-6; D is undetermined. Germline CDR1 MDHEN, CDR2 SYDVKM. The CDR3 runs to 12 residues. V shed 3 bases and J shed 9 bases, with 6 bases lying between them.